This TCR beta chain was captured in a study of cytomegalovirus exposure and HLA in healthy donors (dated by TCRdb to about 2017). Study-wide context: An earlier analysis of a few hundred of the donors reported over 250 Gb of sequence data and about 120 million unique TCR beta sequences obtained from about 200 million T cells. On average, 235,054 unique TCR beta nucleotide sequences were sequenced per donor among several hundred genotyped donors of the cohort, with roughly 19% of those sequences being non-productive. Typing coverage varied by locus: about 620-640 donors for A, B, C, DRB1 and DQB1; around 560 for DQA1; 606 for DPA1; around 450 for DPB1. Along with the approximately 650-subject first cohort, a separate validation cohort of over a hundred different subjects was used. All discovery cohort repertoires had been generated on a single sequencing platform. In the later analysis, no new phenotypic data were used to find candidate immune exposures; instead, reliance was placed on TCR beta sequences and their occurrence across donors. The study aimed to test whether cataloging public T cell receptors could reveal signatures of past pathogen exposure. Alongside the repertoire data, information on donor age, sex, ethnicity and CMV serostatus was compiled. A later genetic analysis used genome-wide SNP genotypes for about 60% of the roughly 670 donors, treating that subset as a discovery cohort. Of the roughly 400 genotyped donors, less than 85% were placed in the genetic ancestry cluster associated with self-reported Caucasian donors. Both class I and class II loci were covered by HLA typing, at four-digit resolution. To study patterns of TCR occurrence, a later analysis re-analyzed previously published TCR beta repertoires from around 670 donors and added high-resolution HLA genotyping. The study used immunosequencing to profile the T cell repertoires of more than 650 subjects and linked those repertoires to cytomegalovirus serostatus. An earlier analysis of approximately 640 of the donors applied high-throughput TCR beta sequencing to assess whether each TCR beta V gene segment acted as functional or pseudogenic. Because of strong linkage in the cohort, five DR-DQ haplotypes were treated as single units for association and clustering. The study combined high-throughput TCR immunosequencing, statistical association of individual TCRs with disease status, and machine learning to predict cytomegalovirus infection status. Approximately 310 gigabases of sequencing data and tens of millions of unique TCR sequences were included in an early release covering several hundred HLA-typed donors. Overall results and qualifications from the work: In a later genetic analysis, a missense DCLRE1C variant was associated with V-gene and J-gene trimming of TCR beta chains, and the association was replicated in an independent cohort. Compared with the approximately 700-donor mean, donors in an Asian-associated ancestry cluster had fewer N-insertions in productive TCRs, according to a later genetic analysis. A further reported finding was that TCR beta sequences accurately predicted the HLA-A and HLA-B alleles for most subjects in the first cohort. A cluster of highly shared sequence variants was judged likely to represent a technical artifact of the sequencing pipeline. Assigning TCR associations to individual alleles was difficult when HLA alleles, especially DR and DQ, strongly co-occurred. The authors suggested that the approach could potentially be extended to other disease states and immunological phenotypes. Specific HLA alleles were associated with 15,000 to 20,000 TCR beta sequences at a false discovery rate of 0.05 in a later analysis. Presence/absence analyses assumed roughly uniform sequencing depth across donors, an assumption that may not hold. Cytomegalovirus status was reported to be diagnosed by the classifier with high specificity and sensitivity in both the original and validation cohorts. According to a later analysis, TCR association rates differed among HLA loci, with DRB1 alleles showing the most associated TCRs and HLA-C alleles showing the fewest. Because counts were too low, roughly 16 rarely observed V segments, including chromosome 9 orphons, were excluded from the earlier analysis of fewer than 650 of the donors. Linkage disequilibrium might explain the correlated functional status among segregating V segments, but an unknown experimental factor could not be excluded. Across donors, most TCR sequences were observed very rarely, whereas some public TCRs were present in many individuals. In a later analysis, HLA-associated TCR beta chains showed more clonal expansion and lower generation probabilities than non-associated chains that were equally common. Because HLA typing was unavailable for some donors at each locus, only the typed subset was used in association tests. Only TCR beta chains were sequenced in this cohort, and the absence of alpha or paired-chain data limited detectable features. Several of the top co-occurrence clusters appeared to be linked to parvovirus B19, influenza, CMV and Epstein-Barr virus, according to a later analysis. In vitro tests confirmed that a few of the cytomegalovirus-associated TCR beta chains recognize cytomegalovirus antigens. In the study, some 160 TCR beta chains were listed as associated with cytomegalovirus. An earlier analysis of 587 of the donors showed that most TCR beta V segments appeared in productive rearrangements either about 87% or about 30% of the time, which broadly matched IMGT annotations. Most CMV-associated TCR beta chains appeared to be HLA-restricted in a later analysis, and the HLA associations seemed to be driven largely by CMV exposure. Immune exposure information for the cohort was limited to CMV serostatus.

The cohort was made up of several hundred healthy bone marrow donors. At the time of sampling, every cohort member was nominally healthy, though immune exposures that went unrecorded were likely present. The donor tested CMV seropositive, placing the donor among the 289 seropositive members of the cohort. A peripheral blood sample was provided by each donor, and peripheral blood mononuclear cells were used for TCR beta sequencing. The Qiagen DNeasy Blood Extraction Kit was used to extract genomic DNA from the blood cell samples. A word on this clone: No cognate antigen has been identified for it. Per-nucleotide qualities are absent, and no much larger clonotype sits a single base away.

To prepare the library, the immunoSEQ multiplex PCR assay was applied. The multiplex PCR relied on a mix of 60 forward primers for TCR Vbeta segments and 13 reverse primers for TCR Jbeta segments. A multiplex PCR assay on genomic DNA amplified the CDR3 region of rearranged TCR beta genes. The Illumina HiSeq System was used to sequence the amplified TCR beta libraries as 87-base-pair reads. Turning to the authors' computational methods: In a later analysis, 80 million or so unique TCR beta chains were counted across the approximately 640 repertoires, and around 10 million of these chains were shared by at least two donors. Raw reads were error-corrected and collapsed into unique sequences by a nearest-neighbor algorithm in which closely related sequences were merged to remove PCR and sequencing errors. Alignment of CDR3 sequences to IMGT reference sequences was used to assign V, D and J gene segments. For a sequence to be retained, a match of at least six nucleotides was required to both a V gene segment and a J gene segment. Rearrangements were called productive when the CDR3 lacked stop codons and stayed in frame with V and J; all others were non-productive. CDR3 was defined according to IMGT convention as the region running from the second conserved V-encoded cysteine to the conserved J-encoded phenylalanine. Sequences without an unambiguous match to a single V gene segment were excluded from the earlier analysis of several hundred of the donors. An earlier analysis of a few hundred of the donors called V segments functional above 56.7% productive rearrangements and segregating when the between-donor standard deviation exceeded 5%. A statistical classification framework was built to diagnose cytomegalovirus status from the catalog of TCR beta chain sequences. In a later analysis, TCR nucleotide sequences were compared against IMGT/GENE-DB human TR gene sequences so that V and J genes could be assigned. In a later analysis, CDR3 sequences and most-parsimonious VDJ recombination scenarios were assigned using the TCRdist pipeline. In a later analysis, each TCR beta chain was defined by its CDR3 amino acid sequence together with its V-gene family, and reads lacking a unique V-gene family were excluded. As a way to deal with suspected cross-contamination and a sequencing artifact, a later analysis dropped nearly 600 nucleotide sequences that were highly shared and had low generation probability. In a later analysis, a clonal expansion index was calculated for each public chain from normalized within-repertoire ranks of inferred template counts. Generation probabilities in a later analysis came from a VDJ recombination model fitted to out-of-frame rearrangements, and those results were checked against IGoR. In a later analysis, hypergeometric tests were used to score TCR-TCR, TCR-HLA and TCR-CMV co-occurrence, with a repertoire-size bias correction applied to TCR pairs. In a later analysis, false discovery rates were estimated by permuting HLA or CMV assignments 20 times. In a later analysis, co-occurring TCRs were grouped using DBSCAN, and TCRdist sequence similarity was added for clustering within HLA-allele-positive subsets. Co-occurrence clustering excluded repertoires with fewer than 30,000 or more than 120,000 public chains, plus five with anomalous nucleotide sharing. Entries here come from immuneACCESS through TCRdb and include only in-frame sequences with V and J called. Some clones fail to appear in such tables; in the studies checked, an unresolved V gene covers under half of the shortfall, and the cause of the remainder is unknown. V, J and clone size reflect that table, while D and trimming were determined from the DNA. The sample profile shows around 150,000 clones; approximately 73% of them were found once. The ten most abundant clones make up more than 9% of the sample.

The sequence came from a young man in good health and CMV-seropositive. The material sequenced was PBMCs.

The CDR3 loop reads CASLPFAADGTEAFF. The nucleotide sequence is TGCGCCAGCTTACCTTTCGCAGCGGATGGCACTGAAGCTTTCTTT. Here the chain combines TRBV5-1 and TRBJ1-1; the D gene cannot be named for sure. The trim is 7 bases for V and 4 bases for J, with a gap of 20 bases between the germline ends. The germline V gene yields SGHRS for CDR1 and YFSETQ for CDR2. The CDR3 sequence holds 15 residues, the cysteine and phenylalanine included. Kept here is only the CDR3 DNA, which spans 45 bases and is read in frame from base 1.